Following are 31 T cell receptor beta chains from one sample sequenced in a study of T cell responses to AZD1222 COVID-19 vaccine (dated by TCRdb to the early 2020s). Receptors were amplified or captured by the immunoSEQ multiplex PCR assay. Sourced from immuneACCESS, this table was stored by TCRdb with only in-frame sequences that have V and J called. A share of the clones is absent; for the studies checked, an unresolved V gene accounts for under half, and the remainder has no known explanation. This sample has 90,000 to 120,000 clones in its table, and about 85% of those were observed once. Around 4.7% of the sample comes from the top ten. Taken with the paper, the label for time point translates to: about 28 days (+/-7) after the second vaccine dose. This material consisted of peripheral blood, taken 28 days after the second AZD1222 dose. These receptors all come from an adult who received the AZD1222 COVID-19 vaccine.

CDR3 nucleotides: TGTGCCAGCAGCGACAGGGAAAATCAGCCCCAGCATTTT. Translated, it gives CASSDRENQPQHF. The V call is TRBV6-2 or TRBV6-3, the J call TRBJ1-5; 7 nucleotides match TRBD1. The trim removed 6 bases at V and 4 bases at J, leaving 3 bases unmatched. Germline V gene data show CDR1 as MNHEY and CDR2 as SVGEGT. The CDR3 totals 13 residues.

The chain carries TRBV19 and TRBJ1-5; 8 nucleotides line up with TRBD1. The V segment lost 9 bases and the J segment 5 bases; nucleotides outside the gene matches: 12. The germline V gene has CDR1 LNHDA and CDR2 SQIVND (reference sequence). There are 15 residues in the CDR3. CDR3 nucleotides: TGTGCCAGCCACCGACAGGGGCTGGCTGATCAGCCCCAGCATTTT. Translation: CASHRQGLADQPQHF.

The rearrangement links TRBV7-8 to TRBJ2-5, with D tentatively TRBD2 (6 bases). The CDR3 runs 15 residues. Per the germline V gene, CDR1 is SGHVS and CDR2 is FQNEAQ. The ends were cut back, 6 bases at V and 5 bases at J, with 19 bases in the middle. CDR3 residues: CASRKTRGSGETQYF. The CDR3 bases are TGTGCCAGCAGAAAAACCCGGGGGTCGGGGGAGACCCAGTACTTC.

The chain employs TRBV18 and TRBJ2-1; TRBD1 might be the D (6 bases). The germline gives CDR1 KGHSH, CDR2 LQKENI. CDR3 size: 13 residues. The germline V and J ends were trimmed by 3 bases and 13 bases, with 16 bases remaining between them. Here the CDR3 DNA reads TGTGCCAGCTCACCTTATGACGACAGGAGACAGTTCTTC. Residues: CASSPYDDRRQFF.

This chain connects TRBV19 to TRBJ2-1, with a possible D match to TRBD2 (6 bases). The CDR3 is made up of 13 amino acids. CDR1 and CDR2 (germline): LNHDA, SQIVND (reference sequence). Trimming stripped 4 bases from V and 7 bases from J, with 11 bases between. The CDR3 nucleotides are TGTGCCAGTAGTACAAATGGGGGGAATGAGCAGTTCTTC. This codes for CASSTNGGNEQFF. The whole variable domain, remainder taken from reference TRBV19 and TRBJ2-1, is DGGITQSPKYLFRKEGQNVTLSCEQNLNHDAMYWYRQDPGQGLRLIYYSQIVNDFQKGDIAEGYSVSREKKESFPLTVTSAQKNPTAFYLCASSTNGGNEQFFGPGTRLTVL.

The V call is TRBV6-6, the J call TRBJ2-2, with unresolved D. The CDR3 has 13 amino acids. Trimming removed 4 bases from V and 4 bases from J, with 7 bases in between. The germline CDR1 and CDR2 sequences are MNHNY and SVGAGI (reference sequence). The CDR3 sequence: CASSSRFTGELFF. CDR3 coding DNA: TGTGCCAGCAGTTCCAGATTCACCGGGGAGCTGTTTTTT.

This clone was seen a few times. The J gene is TRBJ2-6, the V gene TRBV3-1 (or the pseudogene TRBV3-2); 7 bases line up with TRBD1. CDR1 LGHDT and CDR2 YNNKEL come from the germline V gene (reference sequence). Germline trimming cut 1 base from V and 0 bases from J; bases unmatched to any gene: 15. CDR3 length: 21 residues. CDR3 in amino acids: CASSQGRRRDSHFSGANVLTF. The DNA for the CDR3 is TGTGCCAGCAGCCAAGGAAGAAGAAGGGACAGCCATTTCTCTGGGGCCAACGTCCTGACTTTC.

This rearrangement joins TRBV19 to TRBJ1-5; 8 nucleotides agree with TRBD1. The V segment lost 4 bases and the J segment 2 bases; nucleotides outside the gene matches: 1. This CDR3 contains 14 residues. The germline V gene has CDR1 LNHDA and CDR2 SQIVND (reference sequence). The chain's CDR3 is CASSRGQGNQPQHF. The CDR3 DNA is TGTGCCAGTAGTAGGGGACAGGGCAATCAGCCCCAGCATTTT.

The CDR3 DNA reads as TGTGCCAGCAGTTTTCAGGGATCTAACTATGGCTACACCTTC. As protein: CASSFQGSNYGYTF. The chain joins TRBV27 to TRBJ1-2, with a weak D call TRBD1 (5 bases). Germline CDR1 reads MNHEY; CDR2 reads SMNVEV (reference sequence). Trimming shortened V by 3 bases and J by 0 bases, and 8 bases separated the two germline ends. This CDR3 is built from 14 residues.

The CDR3 DNA reads as TGTGCCAGCAGCTTAACAGGGACTGGAAACACCATATATTTT. Its protein product is CASSLTGTGNTIYF. The J gene is TRBJ1-3, the V gene TRBV6-6; tentative D call: TRBD1 (6 bases). This CDR3 contains 14 residues. V lost 6 bases and J lost 2, with 11 bases in between. CDR1 MNHNY and CDR2 SVGAGI come from the germline V gene (reference sequence).

This clone was seen just once. The rearrangement links TRBV30 to TRBJ1-5; D not resolved. V was cut by 5 bases and J by 7 bases, with 15 bases left in between. The CDR3 totals 13 residues. CDR1 GTSNPN and CDR2 SVGIG come from the germline V gene (reference sequence). CDR3 sequence: CAWEEAPGQPQHF. The CDR3 DNA follows: TGTGCCTGGGAGGAAGCGCCGGGGCAGCCCCAGCATTTT.

This clone has more than one count but fewer than ten. V and J are TRBV6-5 and TRBJ2-5, with a weak D call TRBD2 (5 bases). The germline V gene encodes CDR1 MNHEY and CDR2 SVGAGI. Trimming took 7 bases from V and 6 from J, leaving 15 bases between them. This CDR3 is 13 amino acids long. This CDR3 reads CASKSGFEQTQYF. The DNA of the CDR3 is TGTGCCAGCAAGTCGGGGTTCGAGCAGACCCAGTACTTC.

This chain uses TRBV9 with TRBJ1-3; D remains ambiguous. The germline CDR1 and CDR2 sequences are SGDLS and YYNGEE. The CDR3 sequence is 17 residues long. V gave up 0 bases and J gave up 0 bases, with 13 bases separating them. The CDR3 sequence: CASSVAPQDRSGNTIYF. DNA for the CDR3: TGTGCCAGCAGCGTAGCCCCCCAGGACCGCTCTGGAAACACCATATATTTT.

This chain links TRBV5-1 with TRBJ2-3; D ambiguous. Trimming took 3 bases from V and 6 from J, leaving 8 bases between them. Germline loops: CDR1 SGHRS, CDR2 YFSETQ. The CDR3 runs to 12 residues. The CDR3 sequence is CASSYPTDTQYF. CDR3 nucleotides: TGCGCCAGCAGCTACCCCACGGATACGCAGTATTTT.

The chain carries TRBV6-5 and TRBJ1-4; TRBD1 matches at 9 bases. The junction had 4 bases not matched to a gene; V was cut back by 4 bases and J by 7 bases. CDR3 size: 14 residues. Germline loops: CDR1 MNHEY, CDR2 SVGAGI. The DNA for the CDR3 is TGTGCCAGCAGTTCTGGGGACAGGGTTGAAAAACTGTTTTTT. Residues: CASSSGDRVEKLFF.

This clone showed up just a few times. The chain employs TRBV6-5 and TRBJ2-3; no firm D call. Germline lookup yields CDR1 MNHEY and CDR2 SVGAGI. The ends were cut back, 6 bases at V and 3 bases at J, with 13 bases in the middle. The length of the CDR3 is 14 residues. CDR3 sequence: CASRPTSVTDTQYF. The CDR3 nucleotides are TGTGCCAGCAGGCCAACAAGCGTGACAGATACGCAGTATTTT.

In the case of this clone: The junction and the germline gene differ at one end; a read error may be behind it. This rearrangement joins TRBV2 to TRBJ1-4, with D maybe TRBD1 (5 bases). The CDR3 contains 12 residues. The germline gives CDR1 SNHLY, CDR2 FYNNEI. CDR3 protein: CASSEAAQEWGF. CDR3 DNA: TGTGCCAGCAGTGAAGCGGCGCAGGAGTGGGGCTTT.

The chain links TRBV29-1 to TRBJ1-5, with TRBD1 matching over 8 bases. Germline trimming cut 0 bases from V and 9 bases from J; bases unmatched to any gene: 7. This CDR3 has 14 residues. Germline CDR1 SQVTM, CDR2 ANQGSEA. The CDR3 reads CSVEEGTGNGPQHF. CDR3 sequence (DNA): TGCAGCGTTGAAGAGGGGACAGGCAATGGGCCCCAGCATTTT.

V gene TRBV4-2 combines with J gene TRBJ2-7; 9 bases match TRBD1. Germline V CDR1 and CDR2: LGHNA, YNFKEQ. The junction had 18 bases not matched to a gene; V was cut back by 3 bases and J by 6 bases. The CDR3 spans 18 residues. The CDR3 protein is CASSHSGQGGVGETEQYF. In DNA form, the CDR3 reads TGTGCCAGCAGCCACTCGGGACAGGGAGGAGTCGGTGAGACCGAGCAGTACTTC.

J is TRBJ2-7 and V is TRBV29-1, with D unclear. In germline, CDR1 is SQVTM, CDR2 ANQGSEA. V lost 3 bases to trimming and J lost 2 bases, with 11 bases between them. CDR3 length: 13 amino acids. In DNA, the CDR3 is TGCAGCGTTGAGGGTGGGAACCCCTACGAGCAGTACTTC. Translation gives CSVEGGNPYEQYF.

V is TRBV6-5 and J is TRBJ1-2, with D unresolved. The germline CDR1 and CDR2 sequences are MNHEY and SVGAGI. The V end was cut by 6 bases, the J end by 0 bases, with 14 bases between. The CDR3 has 15 amino acids. The CDR3 here is CASRNTIGTNYGYTF. In DNA form, the CDR3 reads TGTGCCAGCAGAAATACAATCGGAACTAACTATGGCTACACCTTC.

Here the CDR3 reads CASSEPGRDRVFGYTF. CDR3 nucleotide sequence: TGTGCCAGCAGTGAGCCGGGGCGGGACAGGGTTTTTGGCTACACCTTC. This chain uses TRBV6-1 with TRBJ1-2; 9 nucleotides match TRBD1. This CDR3 comprises 16 residues. V gave up 3 bases and J gave up 7 bases; unmatched junction bases: 12. Germline CDR1 and CDR2: MNHNS and SASEGT.

This clone appeared once. The chain links TRBV7-2 to TRBJ2-5; D not certain. The CDR3 covers 16 residues. The germline CDR1 and CDR2 sequences are SGHTA and FQGNSA. V lost 5 bases and J lost 1, with 17 bases in between. The CDR3 region is CASSRLGGRLQETQYF. The CDR3 DNA follows: TGTGCCAGCAGCAGACTGGGTGGGCGTCTCCAAGAGACCCAGTACTTC. Supplemented by reference TRBV7-2 and TRBJ2-5, the full variable domain reads GAGVSQSPSNKVTEKGKDVELRCDPISGHTALYWYRQSLGQGLEFLIYFQGNSAPDKSGLPSDRFSAERTGGSVSTLTIQRTQQEDSAVYLCASSRLGGRLQETQYFGPGTRLLVL.

This rearrangement joins TRBV4-1 to TRBJ1-2, with D unresolved. The CDR3 spans 14 residues. Trimming stripped 1 base from V and 7 bases from J, with 13 bases between. Germline CDR1 and CDR2: MGHRA and YSYEKL. The CDR3 is CASSQGYMDGGYTF. The CDR3 region has the DNA TGCGCCAGCAGCCAAGGGTATATGGATGGTGGCTACACCTTC.

This chain links TRBV7-6 with TRBJ2-5; D is undetermined. The V gene's germline CDR1 is SGHVS and CDR2 FNYEAQ. The V end was cut by 1 base, the J end by 1 base, with 13 bases between. There are 16 residues in the CDR3. The CDR3 nucleotides read TGTGCCAGCAGCTTAGGTTCCGGGTTGGCCCAAGAGACCCAGTACTTC. Protein sequence: CASSLGSGLAQETQYF. The variable domain in full, completed from reference TRBV7-6 and TRBJ2-5, reads GAGVSQSPRYKVTKRGQDVALRCDPISGHVSLYWYRQALGQGPEFLTYFNYEAQQDKSGLPNDRFSAERPEGSISTLTIQRTEQRDSAMYRCASSLGSGLAQETQYFGPGTRLLVL.

V and J are TRBV10-3 and TRBJ1-5; no reliable D call. This CDR3 is 15 amino acids long. Trimming stripped 2 bases from V and 2 bases from J, with 10 bases between. In germline, CDR1 is ENHRY, CDR2 SYGVKD. In DNA, the CDR3 is TGTGCCATCAGTGAGCGGAGGGTGGGCAATCAGCCCCAGCATTTT. Translating it yields CAISERRVGNQPQHF.

The chain employs TRBV9 and TRBJ1-1, with D uncertain. There are 13 residues in the CDR3. V lost 4 bases, J lost 1 base, and 8 bases lay in between. CDR1 SGDLS and CDR2 YYNGEE come from the germline V gene. The CDR3 region is CASSPSQNTEAFF. DNA for the CDR3: TGTGCCAGCAGCCCTTCCCAGAACACTGAAGCTTTCTTT.

This clone was seen once. The rearrangement joins TRBV3-1 (or the pseudogene TRBV3-2) to TRBJ2-1, with 8 bases fitting TRBD1. After removal of 4 bases from V and 4 bases from J, the junction contained 6 bases not matched to a gene. This CDR3 spans 15 amino acids. CDR1 LGHDT and CDR2 YNNKEL come from the germline V gene (reference sequence). CDR3 residues: CASSPRTGLYNEQFF. CDR3 sequence (DNA): TGTGCCAGCAGCCCTAGGACAGGGTTATACAATGAGCAGTTCTTC.

A single count supports this clone. The V call is TRBV7-9, the J call TRBJ2-1; TRBD2 aligns across 12 bases. After removal of 1 base from V and 5 bases from J, the junction contained 3 bases not matched to a gene. Looked up from germline, CDR1 is SEHNR and CDR2 is FQNEAQ (reference sequence). The CDR3 has 16 residues. This chain's CDR3 is CASSLGTSGVDNEQFF. CDR3 sequence (DNA): TGTGCCAGCAGCTTAGGGACTAGCGGGGTGGACAATGAGCAGTTCTTC. Full variable domain (missing parts from reference TRBV7-9 and TRBJ2-1): DTGVSQNPRHKITKRGQNVTFRCDPISEHNRLYWYRQTLGQGPEFLTYFQNEAQLEKSRLLSDRFSAERPKGSFSTLEIQRTEQGDSAMYLCASSLGTSGVDNEQFFGPGTRLTVL.

V gene TRBV5-1 combines with J gene TRBJ1-6, with a weak D call TRBD1 (5 bases). The CDR3 extends over 15 amino acids. V shed 4 bases and J shed 3 bases, with 11 bases lying between them. CDR1 is SGHRS and CDR2 is YFSETQ in the germline V gene. CDR3 region: CASSRDRNYNSPLHF. The CDR3 DNA follows: TGCGCCAGCAGCCGGGACCGAAACTATAATTCACCCCTCCACTTT.

This chain connects TRBV5-4 to TRBJ2-7; perhaps TRBD2 as D (6 bases). Per the germline V gene, CDR1 is SGHNT and CDR2 is YYREEE (reference sequence). The CDR3 contains 15 residues. Trimming left V 0 bases short and J 0 bases short, with 10 bases between. CDR3 in amino acids: CASSLEAGHSYEQYF. The CDR3 DNA follows: TGTGCCAGCAGCTTGGAGGCGGGGCACTCCTACGAGCAGTACTTC.